A selection of T cell receptor beta chains follows, all from one sample in a study of Ad26.COV2.S vaccination and SARS-CoV-2 variants. Produced via immunoSEQ multiplex PCR; TCRdb's table is partial and in-frame only. In the table there are about 350,000 clones, around 89% of which are singletons. This specimen was peripheral blood, taken in a trial of Ad26.COV2.S vaccine versus placebo. These receptors all stem from a person between 18 and 65 years old who received the Ad26.COV2.S COVID-19 vaccine or a placebo. The CDR3 runs from the conserved cysteine through the conserved F or W. D genes are given only for firm matches. Clone size is not always given. Where it is, it says once, few, many or a class for expanded clones.

v_call clone_size d_call cdr3_aa
TRBV27 NA TRBD1 CASSPQGTGDNEQFF
TRBV12-3/TRBV12-4 NA NA CASRGQPTGELFF
TRBV13 NA TRBD1 CASSLRDSHYGYTF
TRBV27 NA TRBD2 CASSPGTIVDQETQYF
TRBV30 once NA CAWSVGGGAYEQYF
TRBV29-1 once TRBD1 CSGLQGEGVTEAFF
TRBV2 few TRBD1 CASSEWGDRANFLNTGELFF
TRBV6-1 NA TRBD1 CASSEGDQGAYGYTF
TRBV7-2 NA NA CASSSRTGSGELFF
TRBV5-6 once TRBD2 CASSLISGSYEQYF
TRBV15 NA TRBD2 CATSILSGSTHEQFF
TRBV9 NA NA CASSVAGDYGYTF
TRBV3-1/TRBV3-2 NA TRBD2 CASSPTGAPFSGSTYEQYF
TRBV28 NA NA CASSSGSDSSYEQYF
TRBV5-5 few NA CASSLDVNTEAFF
TRBV5-5 few TRBD1 CASRRERTGWETQYF
TRBV28 once TRBD2 CASSSGTSGREEQYF
TRBV4-1 NA NA CASSQGLGAKNIQYF
TRBV29-1 NA TRBD1 CSAGQGANNEKLFF
TRBV3-1/TRBV3-2 NA NA CASSQDLPAYTYNSPLHF
TRBV2 NA NA CASSEAVRGSGATGELFF
TRBV6-6 NA NA CASRVSTSSYEQYF
TRBV19 NA TRBD2 CASSIMTSGGDNEQFF
TRBV30 NA TRBD2 CAWSVYWSRAGAANTGELFF
TRBV29-1 NA NA CSADGGRLENTEAFF
TRBV10-3 few TRBD1 CAISDITGGPSGGYTF
TRBV27 once TRBD1 CASSLSISDRDYNSPLHF
TRBV13 NA NA CASRRAGTEAFF
TRBV7-2 NA TRBD2 CASSFGRGNEQFF
TRBV5-6 few NA CASSLSLTGGNTF
TRBV27 NA NA CASSSGRGTEAFF
TRBV5-4 NA TRBD1 CASSPGGIQGAFAEAFF
TRBV6-5 NA TRBD1 CASSYENRGNSPLHF
TRBV7-9 NA NA CASSRGLGSQYF
TRBV19 NA TRBD1 CASSRGTGPPDHGEQFF
TRBV2 few NA CASSDWRAYGYTF
TRBV7-9 NA TRBD1 CASSRNNRDRGREQYF
TRBV2 NA TRBD1 CASSETEGGGATDTQYF
TRBV28 NA NA CASTKGAPRGPGREQYF
TRBV4-2 NA NA CASSQEGGFRTEAFF
TRBV3-1/TRBV3-2 NA NA CASSQAQQETQYF
TRBV5-4 NA NA CASSLDRAIRTGELFF
TRBV6-2/TRBV6-3 NA NA CASSYEWAQGDFAYEQYF
TRBV3-1/TRBV3-2 few TRBD1 CASSRQGFHEQYF
TRBV13 NA NA CASSSTSGNTIYF
TRBV19 NA NA CASSIKRSTDTQYF
TRBV19 NA NA CASSINSYSGNTIYF
TRBV10-1 NA TRBD1 CASNRDRDQETQYF
TRBV6-1 NA NA CASSEAPDTGNTEAFF
TRBV6-5 NA NA CASSYSTEITNEKLFF
TRBV3-1/TRBV3-2 NA TRBD2 CASSRLLAGGTGELFF
TRBV1 NA NA CTSSQGPPTLGSTNEKLFF
TRBV5-1 NA TRBD1 CASSLMGQGLRNTEAFF
TRBV5-1 NA TRBD1 CASRGDRDTGELFF
TRBV1 NA NA CTSSHVKREWNTGELFF
TRBV3-1/TRBV3-2 NA TRBD1 CASSPRDRGEKTEAFF
TRBV28 NA NA CASSEQPGNTIYF
TRBV5-1 NA NA CASSPDGDWGQPQHF
TRBV1 NA NA CTSSRRLAGEVNEQFF
TRBV5-8 NA NA CASSLLGEQYF